Following are 5 T cell receptor beta chains from one sample sequenced in a study of blood T cell repertoires in COVID-19. The repertoire was sequenced with immunoSEQ multiplex PCR; TCRdb's copy has only in-frame clones and lacks some. The table has about 150,000 clones, 76% seen once. Sequencing used peripheral blood. The receptors stem from a woman aged 80 or older with acute or convalescent COVID-19.

J is TRBJ1-2 and V is TRBV6-1; the D gene is possibly TRBD1 (5 bases). Per germline, CDR1 MNHNS and CDR2 SASEGT. V lost 4 bases and J lost 3, with 18 bases in between. The CDR3 covers 16 residues. The CDR3 region is CASSAAGVLGDYGYTF. The DNA for the CDR3 is TGTGCCAGCAGTGCCGCGGGGGTGCTAGGGGACTATGGCTACACCTTC.

The V call is TRBV2, the J call TRBJ1-4; perhaps TRBD1 as D (6 bases). The germline CDR1 and CDR2 sequences are SNHLY and FYNNEI. V was cut by 4 bases and J by 7 bases, with 13 bases left in between. There are 14 residues in the CDR3. The CDR3 spells CASSGTASGEKLFF. CDR3 DNA: TGTGCCAGCAGTGGGACAGCCTCGGGTGAAAAACTGTTTTTT.

The rearrangement uses TRBV23-1 and TRBJ2-7; D may be TRBD1 (6 bases). TRBV23-1 is noted as an ORF with a role that remains uncertain. V was pared by 7 bases and J by 0 bases, with 22 bases between. This CDR3 spans 17 amino acids. Written as DNA, the CDR3 is TGCGCCAGCACAGGGGTGAAGAAAAATCAGAGCTCCTACGAGCAGTACTTC. This encodes CASTGVKKNQSSYEQYF.

V is TRBV6-1 and J is TRBJ1-2, with 8 positions matching TRBD1. Per germline, CDR1 MNHNS and CDR2 SASEGT. The length of the CDR3 is 16 residues. The ends lost 4 bases at V and 3 bases at J; junction bases unmatched: 10. The CDR3 is CASSGITGGVDYGYTF. CDR3 DNA: TGTGCCAGCAGTGGCATTACAGGGGGAGTCGACTATGGCTACACCTTC.

The rearrangement links TRBV5-1 to TRBJ2-7; 7 positions match TRBD2. The germline V gene encodes CDR1 SGHRS and CDR2 YFSETQ. J gave up 2 bases and V 4 bases, and 9 bases lay outside the gene matches. CDR3 length equals 15 residues. In nucleotides, the CDR3 is TGCGCCAGCAGCACTCAAGGTGGGGGGGCCTACGAGCAGTACTTC. It codes for CASSTQGGGAYEQYF.